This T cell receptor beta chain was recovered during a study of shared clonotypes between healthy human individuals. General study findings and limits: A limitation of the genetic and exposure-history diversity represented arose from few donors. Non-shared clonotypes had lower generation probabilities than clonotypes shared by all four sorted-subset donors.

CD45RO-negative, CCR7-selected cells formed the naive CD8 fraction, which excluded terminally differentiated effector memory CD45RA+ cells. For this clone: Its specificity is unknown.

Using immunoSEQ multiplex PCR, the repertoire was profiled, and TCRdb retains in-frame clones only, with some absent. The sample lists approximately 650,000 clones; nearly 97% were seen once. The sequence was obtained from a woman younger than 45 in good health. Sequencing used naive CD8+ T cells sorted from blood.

The CDR3 loop reads CASSHLIAGSFHEQFF. The CDR3 DNA is TGTGCCAGCAGCCATCTCATAGCGGGAAGTTTCCATGAGCAGTTCTTC. This rearrangement joins TRBV27 to TRBJ2-1, with 8 bases identical to TRBD2. This CDR3 has 16 residues. Germline V CDR1 and CDR2: MNHEY, SMNVEV (reference sequence). Unmatched junction bases numbered 15, after V lost 6 bases and J lost 8 bases.